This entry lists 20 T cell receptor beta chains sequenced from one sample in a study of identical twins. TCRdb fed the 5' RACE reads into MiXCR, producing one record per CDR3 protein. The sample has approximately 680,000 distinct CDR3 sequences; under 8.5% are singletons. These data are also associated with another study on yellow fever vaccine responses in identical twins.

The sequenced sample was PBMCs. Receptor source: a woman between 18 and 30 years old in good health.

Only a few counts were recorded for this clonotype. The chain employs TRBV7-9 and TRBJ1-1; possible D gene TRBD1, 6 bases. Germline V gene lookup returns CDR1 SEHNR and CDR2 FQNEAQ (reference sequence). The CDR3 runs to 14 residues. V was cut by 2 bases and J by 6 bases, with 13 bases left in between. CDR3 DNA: TGTGCCAGCAGCTTATCGCAGTCAGGGGCTGAAGCTTTCTTT. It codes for CASSLSQSGAEAFF.

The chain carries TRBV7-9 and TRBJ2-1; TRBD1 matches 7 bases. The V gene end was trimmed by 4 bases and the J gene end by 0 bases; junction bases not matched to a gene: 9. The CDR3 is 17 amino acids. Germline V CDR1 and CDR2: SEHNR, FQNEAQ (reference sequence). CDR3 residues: CASSSRGSAGSYNEQFF. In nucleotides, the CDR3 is TGTGCCAGCAGCTCCAGGGGGTCAGCAGGCTCCTACAATGAGCAGTTCTTC.

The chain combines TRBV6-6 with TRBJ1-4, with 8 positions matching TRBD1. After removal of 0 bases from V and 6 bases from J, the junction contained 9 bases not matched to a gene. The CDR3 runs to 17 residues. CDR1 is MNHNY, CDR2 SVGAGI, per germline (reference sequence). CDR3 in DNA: TGTGCCAGCAGTTACTCGGGCAGGGGGCATTCGGATGAAAAACTGTTTTTT. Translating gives CASSYSGRGHSDEKLFF.

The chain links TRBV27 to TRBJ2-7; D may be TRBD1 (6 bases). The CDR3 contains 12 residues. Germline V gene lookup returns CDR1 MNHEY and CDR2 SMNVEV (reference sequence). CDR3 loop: CAGQPLWYEQHV. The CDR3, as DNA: TGTGCGGGACAACCGCTCTGGTACGAGCAGCACGTC.

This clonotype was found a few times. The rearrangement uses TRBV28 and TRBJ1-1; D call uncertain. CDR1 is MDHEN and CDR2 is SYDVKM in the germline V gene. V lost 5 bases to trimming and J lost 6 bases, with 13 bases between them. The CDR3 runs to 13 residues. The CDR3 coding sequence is TGTGCCAGCAGTGCCGGAATTTCCCCTGAAGCTTTCTTT. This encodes CASSAGISPEAFF.

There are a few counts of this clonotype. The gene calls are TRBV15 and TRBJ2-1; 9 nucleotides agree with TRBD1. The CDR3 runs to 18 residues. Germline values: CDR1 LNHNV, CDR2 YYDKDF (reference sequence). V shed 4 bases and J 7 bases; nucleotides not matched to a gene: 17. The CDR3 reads CATSTTPGGQGIGNEQFF. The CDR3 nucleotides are TGTGCCACCAGCACTACCCCGGGCGGACAGGGGATAGGGAATGAGCAGTTCTTC.

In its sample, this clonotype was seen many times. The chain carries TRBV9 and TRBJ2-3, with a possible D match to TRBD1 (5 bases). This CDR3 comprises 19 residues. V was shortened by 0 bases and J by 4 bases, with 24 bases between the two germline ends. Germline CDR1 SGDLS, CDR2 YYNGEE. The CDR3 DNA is TGTGCCAGCAGCGTAGCGGATCGGTTTAATGGGGCCAGTTCAGATACGCAGTATTTT. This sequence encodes CASSVADRFNGASSDTQYF. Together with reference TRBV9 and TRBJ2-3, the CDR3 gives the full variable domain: DSGVTQTPKHLITATGQRVTLRCSPRSGDLSVYWYQQSLDQGLQFLIQYYNGEERAKGNILERFSAQQFPDLHSELNLSSLELGDSALYFCASSVADRFNGASSDTQYFGPGTRLTVL.

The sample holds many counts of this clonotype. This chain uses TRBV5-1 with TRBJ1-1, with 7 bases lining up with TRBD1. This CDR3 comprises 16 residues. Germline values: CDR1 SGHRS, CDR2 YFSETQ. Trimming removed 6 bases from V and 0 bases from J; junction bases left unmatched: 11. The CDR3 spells CASTYDRQGLNTEAFF. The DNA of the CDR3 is TGCGCCAGCACCTATGACCGACAGGGATTGAACACTGAAGCTTTCTTT.

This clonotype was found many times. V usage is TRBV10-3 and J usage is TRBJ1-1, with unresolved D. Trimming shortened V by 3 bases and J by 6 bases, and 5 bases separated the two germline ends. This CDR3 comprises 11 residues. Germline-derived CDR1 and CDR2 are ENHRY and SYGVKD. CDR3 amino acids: CAISDGAEAFF. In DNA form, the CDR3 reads TGTGCCATCAGTGACGGAGCTGAAGCTTTCTTT.

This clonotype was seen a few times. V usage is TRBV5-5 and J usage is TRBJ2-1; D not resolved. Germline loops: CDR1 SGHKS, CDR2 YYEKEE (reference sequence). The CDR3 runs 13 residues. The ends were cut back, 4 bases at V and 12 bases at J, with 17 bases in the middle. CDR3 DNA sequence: TGTGCCAGCAGCCCCTCCTTCCCAATCGTGCAGTTCTTC. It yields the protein CASSPSFPIVQFF.

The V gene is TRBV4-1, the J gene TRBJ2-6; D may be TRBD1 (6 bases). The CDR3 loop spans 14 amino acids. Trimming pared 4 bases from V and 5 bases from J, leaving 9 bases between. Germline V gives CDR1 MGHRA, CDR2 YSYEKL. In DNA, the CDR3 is TGCGCCAGCAGCCTGGACAGTTGGGCCAACGTCCTGACTTTC. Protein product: CASSLDSWANVLTF.

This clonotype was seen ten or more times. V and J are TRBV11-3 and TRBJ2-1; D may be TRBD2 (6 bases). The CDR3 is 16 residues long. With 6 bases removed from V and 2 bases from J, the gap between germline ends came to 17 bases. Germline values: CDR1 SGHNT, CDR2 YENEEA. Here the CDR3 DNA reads TGTGCCAGCAGTCCTAGGCGGACTATTACCTACAATGAGCAGTTCTTC. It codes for CASSPRRTITYNEQFF.

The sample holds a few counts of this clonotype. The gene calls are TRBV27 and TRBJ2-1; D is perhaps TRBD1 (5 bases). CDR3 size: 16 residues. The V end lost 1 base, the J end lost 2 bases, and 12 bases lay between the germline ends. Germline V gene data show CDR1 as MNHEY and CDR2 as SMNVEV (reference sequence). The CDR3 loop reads CASSLLAEGAYNEQFF. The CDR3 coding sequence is TGTGCCAGCAGTTTATTGGCGGAAGGGGCCTACAATGAGCAGTTCTTC.

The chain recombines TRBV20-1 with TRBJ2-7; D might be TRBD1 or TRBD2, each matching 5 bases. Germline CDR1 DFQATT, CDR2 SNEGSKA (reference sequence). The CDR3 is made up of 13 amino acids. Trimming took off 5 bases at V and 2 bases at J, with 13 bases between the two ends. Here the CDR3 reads CSAPGPGPYEQYV. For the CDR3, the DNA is TGCAGTGCTCCGGGGCCGGGCCCCTACGAGCAGTACGTC.

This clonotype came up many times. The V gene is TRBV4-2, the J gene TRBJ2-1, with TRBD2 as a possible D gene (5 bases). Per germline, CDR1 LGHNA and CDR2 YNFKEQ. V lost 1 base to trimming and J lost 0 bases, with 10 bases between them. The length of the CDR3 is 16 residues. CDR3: CASSQAGLTSYNEQFF. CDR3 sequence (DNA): TGTGCCAGCAGCCAAGCCGGACTGACCTCCTACAATGAGCAGTTCTTC.

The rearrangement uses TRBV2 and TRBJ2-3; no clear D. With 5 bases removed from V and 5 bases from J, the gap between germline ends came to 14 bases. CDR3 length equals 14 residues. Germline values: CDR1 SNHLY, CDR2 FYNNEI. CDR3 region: CASSPRPDGDTQYF. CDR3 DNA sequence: TGTGCCAGCAGTCCTCGGCCCGACGGAGATACGCAGTATTTT. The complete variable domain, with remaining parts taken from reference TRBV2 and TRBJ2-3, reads EPEVTQTPSHQVTQMGQEVILRCVPISNHLYFYWYRQILGQKVEFLVSFYNNEISEKSEIFDDQFSVERPDGSNFTLKIRSTKLEDSAMYFCASSPRPDGDTQYFGPGTRLTVL.

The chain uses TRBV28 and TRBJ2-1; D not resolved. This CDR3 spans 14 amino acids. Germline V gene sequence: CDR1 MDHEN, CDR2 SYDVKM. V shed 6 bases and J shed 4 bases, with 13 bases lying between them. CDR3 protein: CASSRDTKYNEQFF. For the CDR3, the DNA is TGTGCCAGCAGCCGCGATACAAAATACAATGAGCAGTTCTTC.

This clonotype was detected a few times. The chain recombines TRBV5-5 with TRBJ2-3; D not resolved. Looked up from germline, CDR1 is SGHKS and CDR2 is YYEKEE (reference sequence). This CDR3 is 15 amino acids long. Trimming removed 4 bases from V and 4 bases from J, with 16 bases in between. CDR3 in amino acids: CASSGEVLPADTQYF. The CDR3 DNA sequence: TGTGCCAGCAGCGGTGAGGTCCTCCCGGCAGATACGCAGTATTTT.

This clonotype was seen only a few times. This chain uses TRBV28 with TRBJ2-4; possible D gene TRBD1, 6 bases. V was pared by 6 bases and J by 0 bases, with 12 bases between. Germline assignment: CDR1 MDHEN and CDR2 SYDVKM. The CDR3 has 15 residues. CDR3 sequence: CASSTGQLAKNIQYF. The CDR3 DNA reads TGTGCCAGCAGCACCGGACAGCTAGCCAAAAACATTCAGTACTTC. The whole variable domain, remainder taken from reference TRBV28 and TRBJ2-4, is DVKVTQSSRYLVKRTGEKVFLECVQDMDHENMFWYRQDPGLGLRLIYFSYDVKMKEKGDIPEGYSVSREKKERFSLILESASTNQTSMYLCASSTGQLAKNIQYFGAGTRLSVL.

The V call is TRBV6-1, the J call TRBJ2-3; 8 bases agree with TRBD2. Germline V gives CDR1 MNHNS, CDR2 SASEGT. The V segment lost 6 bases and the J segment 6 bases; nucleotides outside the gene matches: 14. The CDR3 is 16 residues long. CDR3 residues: CASRTGAGTGGDTQYF. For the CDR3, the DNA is TGTGCCAGCAGAACCGGAGCAGGGACGGGGGGGGATACGCAGTATTTT.